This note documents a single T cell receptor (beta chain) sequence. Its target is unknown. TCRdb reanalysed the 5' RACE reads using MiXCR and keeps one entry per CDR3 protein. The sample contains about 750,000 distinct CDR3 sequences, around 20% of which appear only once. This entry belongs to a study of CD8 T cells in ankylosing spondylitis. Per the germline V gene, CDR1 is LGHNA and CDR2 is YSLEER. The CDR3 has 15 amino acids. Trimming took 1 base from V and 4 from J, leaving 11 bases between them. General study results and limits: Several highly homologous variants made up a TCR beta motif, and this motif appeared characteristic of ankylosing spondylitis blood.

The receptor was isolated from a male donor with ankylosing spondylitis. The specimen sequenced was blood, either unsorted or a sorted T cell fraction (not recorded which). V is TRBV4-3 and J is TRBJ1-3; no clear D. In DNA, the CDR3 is TGCGCCAGCAGCCAAGGAGATGGAGGGGGAAACACCATATATTTT. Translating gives CASSQGDGGGNTIYF.